This is a list of T cell receptor beta chains from one sample in a study of sequential checkpoint blockade in melanoma. Clones were sequenced by immunoSEQ multiplex PCR, and TCRdb holds only the in-frame ones, with some missing. The sample lists about 18,000 clones, roughly 73% occurring once. The sample was tumor tissue (inferred from file names), taken from a patient given nivolumab and ipilimumab in sequence. Receptors originate from a human donor with melanoma. Each CDR3 is given with its conserved first and last residue. A D gene is named only where the DNA matches it firmly. Expanded clones get a size class; other rows say once, few or many, or leave the size out.

V gene: TRBV7-4; J gene: TRBJ2-3; clone size: .; D gene: .; CDR3 protein: CASSALVASTDTQYF; CDR3 DNA: TGTGCCAGCAGCGCCCTTGTGGCTAGCACAGATACGCAGTATTTT
V gene: TRBV18; J gene: TRBJ1-2; clone size: few; D gene: .; CDR3 protein: CASSPETNGYTF; CDR3 DNA: TGTGCCAGCTCACCCGAAACTAATGGCTACACCTTC
V gene: TRBV10-2; J gene: TRBJ2-2; clone size: .; D gene: .; CDR3 protein: CASRGESSGELFF; CDR3 DNA: TGCGCCAGCCGGGGTGAAAGCTCCGGGGAGCTGTTTTTT
V gene: TRBV6-1; J gene: TRBJ2-7; clone size: few; D gene: TRBD1; CDR3 protein: CASSEARDRAYEQYF; CDR3 DNA: TGTGCCAGCAGTGAAGCCCGGGACAGGGCCTACGAGCAGTACTTC
V gene: TRBV30; J gene: TRBJ1-5; clone size: .; D gene: .; CDR3 protein: CAWSVDSNQPQHF; CDR3 DNA: TGTGCCTGGAGCGTCGATAGCAATCAGCCCCAGCATTTT
V gene: TRBV1; J gene: TRBJ1-3; clone size: few; D gene: .; CDR3 protein: CASSSLSLASGNTIYF; CDR3 DNA: TGCGCCAGCAGCTCCCTTTCATTAGCATCGGGAAACACCATATATTTT
V gene: TRBV28; J gene: TRBJ2-4; clone size: .; D gene: .; CDR3 protein: CASSLLYLGDIQYF; CDR3 DNA: TGTGCCAGCAGTTTATTATACCTCGGGGACATTCAGTACTTC
V gene: TRBV28; J gene: TRBJ2-1; clone size: .; D gene: .; CDR3 protein: CASSSTGYNEQFF; CDR3 DNA: TGTGCCAGCAGTTCCACAGGGTACAATGAGCAGTTCTTC
V gene: TRBV28; J gene: TRBJ1-3; clone size: .; D gene: TRBD1; CDR3 protein: CASSRPSGQGAPGNTIYF; CDR3 DNA: TGTGCCAGCAGCAGACCCTCCGGACAGGGGGCGCCTGGAAACACCATATATTTT
V gene: TRBV28; J gene: TRBJ1-1; clone size: .; D gene: .; CDR3 protein: CASSYLQTEAFF; CDR3 DNA: TGTGCCAGCAGCTATCTCCAAACTGAAGCTTTCTTT
V gene: TRBV14; J gene: TRBJ2-7; clone size: .; D gene: .; CDR3 protein: CASSPNRGAYEQYF; CDR3 DNA: TGTGCCAGCAGCCCCAACCGGGGAGCCTACGAGCAGTACTTC
V gene: TRBV15; J gene: TRBJ1-1; clone size: .; D gene: .; CDR3 protein: CATSSYGQGKTEAFF; CDR3 DNA: TGTGCCACCAGCAGCTACGGGCAGGGAAAAACTGAAGCTTTCTTT
V gene: TRBV7-7; J gene: TRBJ2-1; clone size: few; D gene: .; CDR3 protein: CASSLGLSNGEQFF; CDR3 DNA: TGTGCCAGCAGCTTAGGTCTCTCCAATGGTGAGCAGTTCTTC
V gene: TRBV11-3; J gene: TRBJ2-7; clone size: medium-sized; D gene: TRBD1; CDR3 protein: CASSLPAQGATYEQYF; CDR3 DNA: TGTGCCAGCAGCTTACCAGCACAGGGGGCGACCTACGAGCAGTACTTC
V gene: TRBV23-1; J gene: TRBJ2-7; clone size: .; D gene: .; CDR3 protein: CASSLVTGNYEQYF; CDR3 DNA: TGCGCCAGCAGCTTGGTCACAGGTAACTACGAGCAGTACTTC
V gene: TRBV15; J gene: TRBJ2-7; clone size: .; D gene: TRBD1; CDR3 protein: CATSRGSDRHEQYF; CDR3 DNA: TGTGCCACCAGCAGAGGGTCGGACAGGCACGAGCAGTACTTC
V gene: TRBV19; J gene: TRBJ2-1; clone size: .; D gene: .; CDR3 protein: CASSILAEQFF; CDR3 DNA: TGTGCCAGTAGTATACTAGCGGAGCAGTTCTTC
V gene: TRBV27; J gene: TRBJ1-1; clone size: few; D gene: .; CDR3 protein: CASSLYGGDTEAFF; CDR3 DNA: TGTGCCAGCAGTTTATACGGTGGGGACACTGAAGCTTTCTTT
V gene: TRBV11-3; J gene: TRBJ2-7; clone size: few; D gene: TRBD1; CDR3 protein: CASSLVGQGTYEQYF; CDR3 DNA: TGTGCCAGCAGCTTGGTGGGACAGGGGACCTACGAGCAGTACTTC
V gene: TRBV11-1; J gene: TRBJ2-7; clone size: .; D gene: TRBD2; CDR3 protein: CASSYEARAGGRYEQYF; CDR3 DNA: TGTGCCAGCAGCTACGAGGCCCGAGCGGGGGGCCGGTACGAGCAGTACTTC
V gene: TRBV14; J gene: TRBJ2-1; clone size: .; D gene: .; CDR3 protein: CASSQELGREQFF; CDR3 DNA: TGTGCCAGCAGCCAAGAACTGGGGAGGGAGCAGTTCTTC
V gene: TRBV5-1; J gene: TRBJ1-4; clone size: .; D gene: TRBD1; CDR3 protein: CASSSSGTGDEKLFF; CDR3 DNA: TGCGCCAGCAGCTCCTCGGGGACAGGGGATGAAAAACTGTTTTTT
V gene: TRBV29-1; J gene: TRBJ2-6; clone size: once; D gene: .; CDR3 protein: CSVEDPAFSGANVLTF; CDR3 DNA: TGCAGCGTTGAAGATCCAGCGTTCTCTGGGGCCAACGTCCTGACTTTC
V gene: TRBV9; J gene: TRBJ1-4; clone size: once; D gene: .; CDR3 protein: CASSPRAATNEKLFF; CDR3 DNA: TGTGCCAGCAGCCCCCGGGCCGCAACTAATGAAAAACTGTTTTTT
V gene: TRBV18; J gene: TRBJ2-3; clone size: .; D gene: .; CDR3 protein: CAGSPTPADTQYF; CDR3 DNA: TGTGCCGGCTCTCCCACTCCAGCAGATACGCAGTATTTT
V gene: TRBV9; J gene: TRBJ1-1; clone size: .; D gene: .; CDR3 protein: CASSVEVRGLTFF; CDR3 DNA: TGTGCCAGCAGCGTAGAAGTCAGGGGCCTAACTTTCTTT
V gene: TRBV4-2; J gene: TRBJ2-7; clone size: .; D gene: .; CDR3 protein: CASSSGATSSYEQYF; CDR3 DNA: TGTGCCAGCAGCTCCGGGGCCACCTCTTCCTACGAGCAGTACTTC
V gene: TRBV6-8; J gene: TRBJ2-2; clone size: .; D gene: .; CDR3 protein: CASIGTSNTGELFF; CDR3 DNA: TGTGCCAGCATCGGGACCTCGAACACCGGGGAGCTGTTTTTT
V gene: TRBV18; J gene: TRBJ2-2; clone size: .; D gene: .; CDR3 protein: CASSPPSPTGELFF; CDR3 DNA: TGTGCCAGCTCACCACCGAGTCCGACCGGGGAGCTGTTTTTT
V gene: TRBV28; J gene: TRBJ1-6; clone size: .; D gene: .; CDR3 protein: CASSPGQGNSPLHF; CDR3 DNA: TGTGCCAGCAGTCCCGGCCAGGGCAATTCACCCCTCCACTTT
V gene: TRBV28; J gene: TRBJ2-3; clone size: .; D gene: TRBD1; CDR3 protein: CASSSPGQGLRDTQYF; CDR3 DNA: TGTGCCAGCAGTTCCCCGGGACAGGGTTTGAGAGATACGCAGTATTTT
V gene: TRBV7-7; J gene: TRBJ2-2; clone size: .; D gene: .; CDR3 protein: CASSQDRFTGELFF; CDR3 DNA: TGTGCCAGCAGCCAAGACCGATTCACCGGGGAGCTGTTTTTT
V gene: TRBV10-2; J gene: TRBJ1-2; clone size: .; D gene: .; CDR3 protein: CASSEVRWFYGYTF; CDR3 DNA: TGCGCCAGCAGTGAGGTCAGGTGGTTCTATGGCTACACCTTC
V gene: TRBV29-1; J gene: TRBJ1-1; clone size: .; D gene: TRBD1; CDR3 protein: CSVDGQGRLGTFNGAFF; CDR3 DNA: TGCAGCGTTGACGGACAGGGGCGCCTGGGAACCTTTAATGGAGCTTTCTTT
V gene: TRBV11-1; J gene: TRBJ2-2; clone size: .; D gene: .; CDR3 protein: CASSFPRGNTGELFF; CDR3 DNA: TGTGCCAGCAGCTTTCCCAGGGGTAACACCGGGGAGCTGTTTTTT
V gene: TRBV11-3; J gene: TRBJ2-1; clone size: .; D gene: .; CDR3 protein: CASSLERASYNEQFF; CDR3 DNA: TGTGCCAGCAGCTTGGAGCGAGCCTCCTACAATGAGCAGTTCTTC
V gene: TRBV18; J gene: TRBJ1-5; clone size: .; D gene: .; CDR3 protein: CASSPGQPSNQPQHF; CDR3 DNA: TGTGCCAGCTCACCGGGGCAGCCTAGCAATCAGCCCCAGCATTTT
V gene: TRBV7-7; J gene: TRBJ2-7; clone size: .; D gene: .; CDR3 protein: CASSHLGAEAGNEQYF; CDR3 DNA: TGTGCCAGCAGCCATCTGGGGGCCGAGGCAGGCAACGAGCAGTACTTC
V gene: TRBV15; J gene: TRBJ2-2; clone size: .; D gene: TRBD2; CDR3 protein: CATSRDRTSATGELFF; CDR3 DNA: TGTGCCACCAGCAGAGATCGGACTAGCGCCACCGGGGAGCTGTTTTTT
V gene: TRBV12-5; J gene: TRBJ2-2; clone size: .; D gene: .; CDR3 protein: CASTTESNTGELFF; CDR3 DNA: TGTGCCAGCACGACAGAATCGAACACCGGGGAGCTGTTTTTT
V gene: TRBV18; J gene: TRBJ1-1; clone size: few; D gene: .; CDR3 protein: CASSPRVENTEAFF; CDR3 DNA: TGTGCCAGCTCACCCAGGGTGGAGAACACTGAAGCTTTCTTT
V gene: TRBV6-8; J gene: TRBJ2-5; clone size: .; D gene: TRBD2; CDR3 protein: CASSSGGDETQYF; CDR3 DNA: TGTGCCAGCAGTAGCGGGGGAGACGAGACCCAGTACTTC
V gene: TRBV11-3; J gene: TRBJ1-4; clone size: medium-sized; D gene: .; CDR3 protein: CASSVISGSTNEKLFF; CDR3 DNA: TGTGCCAGCAGCGTCATTTCAGGGTCAACTAATGAAAAACTGTTTTTT
V gene: TRBV11-1; J gene: TRBJ1-5; clone size: .; D gene: .; CDR3 protein: CASSPAQGTDTNQPQHF; CDR3 DNA: TGTGCCAGCAGCCCAGCACAGGGAACGGATACCAATCAGCCCCAGCATTTT
V gene: TRBV6-8; J gene: TRBJ1-5; clone size: few; D gene: .; CDR3 protein: CASSEMGVGGRPQHF; CDR3 DNA: TGTGCCAGCAGTGAGATGGGTGTTGGGGGTCGTCCCCAGCATTTT
V gene: TRBV15; J gene: TRBJ1-3; clone size: .; D gene: TRBD1; CDR3 protein: CATSRDLPDRGYGNTIYF; CDR3 DNA: TGTGCCACCAGCAGAGATCTCCCCGACAGGGGATATGGAAACACCATATATTTT
V gene: TRBV10-1; J gene: TRBJ2-2; clone size: .; D gene: .; CDR3 protein: CASSPIIGELFF; CDR3 DNA: TGCGCCAGCAGCCCGATTATCGGGGAGCTGTTTTTT
V gene: TRBV5-1; J gene: TRBJ1-5; clone size: .; D gene: .; CDR3 protein: CASRLGWRGNQPQHF; CDR3 DNA: TGCGCCAGCAGATTGGGCTGGAGGGGAAACCAGCCCCAGCATTTT
V gene: TRBV9; J gene: TRBJ2-5; clone size: .; D gene: TRBD2; CDR3 protein: CASSAIAGGFQETQYF; CDR3 DNA: TGTGCCAGCAGCGCGATAGCGGGGGGGTTCCAAGAGACCCAGTACTTC
V gene: TRBV5-1; J gene: TRBJ1-2; clone size: .; D gene: .; CDR3 protein: CASSLAAGASPRTPNYGYTF; CDR3 DNA: TGCGCCAGCAGCTTGGCCGCGGGGGCCTCCCCTAGGACCCCTAACTATGGCTACACCTTC
V gene: TRBV19; J gene: TRBJ1-5; clone size: .; D gene: .; CDR3 protein: CASSKGQWDQPQHF; CDR3 DNA: TGTGCCAGTAGTAAAGGACAGTGGGATCAGCCCCAGCATTTT
V gene: TRBV18; J gene: TRBJ2-7; clone size: .; D gene: .; CDR3 protein: CASSPPGHYEQYF; CDR3 DNA: TGTGCCAGCTCACCCCCGGGACACTACGAGCAGTACTTC